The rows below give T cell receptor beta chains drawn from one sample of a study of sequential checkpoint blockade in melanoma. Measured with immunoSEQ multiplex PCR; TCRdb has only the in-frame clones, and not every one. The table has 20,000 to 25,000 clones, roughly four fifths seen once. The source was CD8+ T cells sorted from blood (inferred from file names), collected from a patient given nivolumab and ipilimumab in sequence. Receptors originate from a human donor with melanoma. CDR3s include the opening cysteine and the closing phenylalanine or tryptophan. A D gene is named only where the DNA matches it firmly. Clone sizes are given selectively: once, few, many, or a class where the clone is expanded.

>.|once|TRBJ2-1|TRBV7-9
TGTGCCAGCAGCTTATCTCTAGCCCCCCAATCCTACAATGAGCAGTTCTTC
CASSLSLAPQSYNEQFF
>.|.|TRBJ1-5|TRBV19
TGTGCCAGTAGTATAGGGGGAGATCAGCCCCAGCATTTT
CASSIGGDQPQHF
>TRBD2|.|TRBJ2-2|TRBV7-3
TGTGCCAGCAGCTTAAGGAATTCACTAGCGGGACGCACCGGGGAGCTGTTTTTT
CASSLRNSLAGRTGELFF
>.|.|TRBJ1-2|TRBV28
TGTGCCAGCAGTTTCGGCGCTAACTCAAAGCGTTCCAGATACTATGGCTACACCTTC
CASSFGANSKRSRYYGYTF
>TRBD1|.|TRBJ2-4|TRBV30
TGTGCCTGGAACACCAAGACAGGGGGAAACATTCAGTACTTC
CAWNTKTGGNIQYF
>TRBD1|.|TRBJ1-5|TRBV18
TGTGCCAGCTCACCCACACAGGGGGGAAGCAATCAGCCCCAGCATTTT
CASSPTQGGSNQPQHF
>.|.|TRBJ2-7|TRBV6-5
TGTGCCAGCAGGAAACATTTAGCTTTAGAAAACGAGCAGTACTTC
CASRKHLALENEQYF
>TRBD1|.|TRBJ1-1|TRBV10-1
TGCGCCAGCAGTGAGTCCCCAGGGGGAAACCGTGAAGCTTTCTTT
CASSESPGGNREAFF
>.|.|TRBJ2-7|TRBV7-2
TGTGCCAGCAGCTTAGTAGTCGGGTACGAGCAGTACTTC
CASSLVVGYEQYF
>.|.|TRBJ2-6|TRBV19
TGTGCCAGTAGTACCCTAGTAGAGGCCAACGTCCTGACTTTC
CASSTLVEANVLTF
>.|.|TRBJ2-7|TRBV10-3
TGTGCCACCGAACAGGAACAATCTGGCTACGAGCAGTACTTC
CATEQEQSGYEQYF
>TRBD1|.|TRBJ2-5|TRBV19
TGTGCCAGTAGTGTCGACAGGGGAGAGACCCAGTACTTC
CASSVDRGETQYF
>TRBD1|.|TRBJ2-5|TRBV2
TGTGCCAGGGACAGGGGGCGCACCCAAGAGACCCAGTACTTC
CARDRGRTQETQYF
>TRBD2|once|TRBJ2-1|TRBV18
TGTGCCAGCTCACCACCGGGACTAGCGGGACCCAATGAGCAGTTCTTC
CASSPPGLAGPNEQFF
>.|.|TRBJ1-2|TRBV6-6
TGTGCCAGCAGTTACTCGGGGGGGGCGAAGAACTATGGCTACACCTTC
CASSYSGGAKNYGYTF
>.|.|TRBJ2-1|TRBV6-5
TGTGCCAGCAGTTACTCCAGATCAGTGGATGAGCAGTTCTTC
CASSYSRSVDEQFF
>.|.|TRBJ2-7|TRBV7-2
TGTGCCAGCAGCTTAGTCCCCAATATAGCGGCGAAACCCTACGAGCAGTACTTC
CASSLVPNIAAKPYEQYF
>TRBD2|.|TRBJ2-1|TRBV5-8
TGTGCCAGCAGCTTGGGGCTAGCGGTCGCGAATGAGCAGTTCTTC
CASSLGLAVANEQFF
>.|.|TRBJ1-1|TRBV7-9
TGTGCCAGCAGCTTTAAAGAGAGGGTAAGCACTGAAGCTTTCTTT
CASSFKERVSTEAFF
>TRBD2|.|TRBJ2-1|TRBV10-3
TGTGCCATCAGTGCCACTAGCGGGAGCTACAATGAGCAGTTCTTC
CAISATSGSYNEQFF
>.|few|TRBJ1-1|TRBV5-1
TGCGCCAGCAGCTTGTTAGCAGAGGGCACTGAAGCTTTCTTT
CASSLLAEGTEAFF
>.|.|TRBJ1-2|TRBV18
TGTGCCAGCTCACCAGCCGGGTATAACTATGGCTACACCTTC
CASSPAGYNYGYTF
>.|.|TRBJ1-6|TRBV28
TGTGCCAGCAGTTTACGAGGGCTTATGAATTCACCCCTCCACTTT
CASSLRGLMNSPLHF
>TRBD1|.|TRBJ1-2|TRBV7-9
TGTGCCAGCAGCGCCCGACAGGGGGCGGGTGGCTACACCTTC
CASSARQGAGGYTF
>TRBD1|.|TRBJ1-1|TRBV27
TGTGCCAGCAGTTTATTAGGGACAGGGGTCCCGAACACTGAAGCTTTCTTT
CASSLLGTGVPNTEAFF
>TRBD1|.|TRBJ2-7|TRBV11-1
TGTGCCAGCAGCTTAAGCGGGACAGGGGTAAGGGAGCAGTACTTC
CASSLSGTGVREQYF
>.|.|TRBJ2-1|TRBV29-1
TGCAGCGTTCACCGGGGAGGCGATGAGCAGTTCTTC
CSVHRGGDEQFF
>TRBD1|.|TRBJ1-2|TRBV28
TGTGCCAGCATCCAAAGGGACAGCCGTAACTATGGCTACACCTTC
CASIQRDSRNYGYTF